The rows below give T cell receptor beta chains drawn from one sample of a study of patients and donors after allogeneic stem cell transplantation. TCRdb redid the calling of the RT-PCR reads with MiXCR, one entry per CDR3 protein. This repertoire shows 800,000 to 1,000,000 distinct CDR3 sequences, around 17% found once; its top ten account for 5% to 7.5%. What was sequenced was blood, either unsorted or a sorted T cell fraction (not recorded which). The receptors were sampled from a human donor who was either an allogeneic HSCT recipient or a stem cell or donor lymphocyte infusion donor (not recorded which). It is not recorded whose cells these are; they may come from a transplant donor. Both conserved end residues are part of each CDR3. D genes are given only for firm matches. Clone size is not always given. Where it is, it says once, few, many or a class for expanded clones.

v_gene: TRBV2
j_gene: TRBJ2-6
d_gene: TRBD2
abundance: NA
CDR3aa: CASSPRGLAGSSGANVLTF
CDR3nt: TGTGCCAGCAGCCCCCGGGGACTAGCGGGAAGCTCTGGGGCCAACGTCCTGACTTTC

v_gene: TRBV6-1
j_gene: TRBJ1-2
d_gene: NA
abundance: many
CDR3aa: CASSPWKTGSGYTF
CDR3nt: TGTGCCAGCAGTCCCTGGAAAACAGGGTCTGGCTACACCTTC

v_gene: TRBV28
j_gene: TRBJ2-1
d_gene: NA
abundance: few
CDR3aa: CASSSTLTGNEQFF
CDR3nt: TGTGCCAGCAGTTCCACGCTCACCGGAAATGAGCAGTTCTTC

v_gene: TRBV5-6
j_gene: TRBJ1-1
d_gene: NA
abundance: NA
CDR3aa: CASSLGGTEVEAFF
CDR3nt: TGTGCCAGCAGCTTGGGTGGGACGGAAGTTGAAGCTTTCTTT

v_gene: TRBV20-1
j_gene: TRBJ2-5
d_gene: TRBD2
abundance: NA
CDR3aa: CSASSGGLPETQYF
CDR3nt: TGCAGTGCTAGCAGCGGGGGCCTTCCTGAGACCCAGTACTTC

v_gene: TRBV7-9
j_gene: TRBJ1-1
d_gene: NA
abundance: few
CDR3aa: CASSAIGQKNTEAFF
CDR3nt: TGTGCCAGCAGCGCGATCGGGCAGAAGAACACTGAAGCTTTCTTT

v_gene: TRBV5-1
j_gene: TRBJ2-7
d_gene: TRBD1
abundance: many
CDR3aa: CASSLDYRGTYEQYF
CDR3nt: TGCGCCAGCAGCTTGGACTACAGGGGTACCTACGAGCAGTACTTC

v_gene: TRBV12-3/TRBV12-4
j_gene: TRBJ2-5
d_gene: TRBD1
abundance: NA
CDR3aa: CASSLGAGGSQETQHF
CDR3nt: TGTGCCAGCAGTTTAGGGGCAGGGGGTTCCCAAGAGACCCAGCACTTC

v_gene: TRBV7-2
j_gene: TRBJ2-7
d_gene: NA
abundance: once
CDR3aa: CASSPRGVITYEQYF
CDR3nt: TGTGCCAGCAGTCCCAGGGGGGTAATTACATACGAGCAGTACTTC

v_gene: TRBV10-3
j_gene: TRBJ1-1
d_gene: NA
abundance: NA
CDR3aa: CAISEDIYSEAFF
CDR3nt: TGTGCCATCAGTGAAGACATCTATTCTGAAGCTTTCTTT

v_gene: TRBV27
j_gene: TRBJ2-5
d_gene: TRBD2
abundance: NA
CDR3aa: CASSPGTRKTQYF
CDR3nt: TGTGCCAGCAGTCCCGGGACTAGAAAGACCCAGTACTTC

v_gene: TRBV12-3/TRBV12-4
j_gene: TRBJ2-2
d_gene: TRBD2
abundance: NA
CDR3aa: CASRATSGDTGELFF
CDR3nt: TGTGCCAGCAGGGCGACTAGCGGGGACACCGGGGAGCTGTTTTTT

v_gene: TRBV5-1
j_gene: TRBJ2-4
d_gene: TRBD2
abundance: few
CDR3aa: CASSLESGRRQNIQYF
CDR3nt: TGCGCCAGCAGCTTGGAAAGCGGGAGACGGCAAAACATTCAGTACTTC

v_gene: TRBV6-1
j_gene: TRBJ1-1
d_gene: NA
abundance: many
CDR3aa: CASSEAGRQQNTEAFF
CDR3nt: TGTGCCAGCAGTGAAGCCGGACGGCAGCAGAACACTGAAGCTTTCTTT

v_gene: TRBV10-1
j_gene: TRBJ2-7
d_gene: NA
abundance: NA
CDR3aa: CASSGPCRDSLEEQYF
CDR3nt: TGCGCCAGCAGTGGACCTTGCCGGGACTCCTTGGAAGAGCAGTACTTC

v_gene: TRBV5-1
j_gene: TRBJ1-5
d_gene: NA
abundance: many
CDR3aa: CASSLSGYQPQHF
CDR3nt: TGCGCCAGCAGCTTGTCAGGTTATCAGCCCCAGCATTTT

v_gene: TRBV20-1
j_gene: TRBJ2-1
d_gene: TRBD2
abundance: few
CDR3aa: CSARTDRTSGSFNNEQFF
CDR3nt: TGCAGTGCTAGGACCGATCGTACTAGCGGGAGTTTTAACAATGAGCAGTTCTTC

v_gene: TRBV9
j_gene: TRBJ1-5
d_gene: NA
abundance: NA
CDR3aa: CASSASHSNQPQHF
CDR3nt: TGTGCCAGCAGCGCCTCCCATAGCAATCAGCCCCAGCATTTT

v_gene: TRBV20-1
j_gene: TRBJ1-1
d_gene: NA
abundance: few
CDR3aa: CSARTRNTEAFF
CDR3nt: TGCAGTGCTAGGACAAGGAACACTGAAGCTTTCTTT

v_gene: TRBV10-3
j_gene: TRBJ2-5
d_gene: TRBD2
abundance: NA
CDR3aa: CAISERLAWSLGETQYF
CDR3nt: TGTGCCATCAGTGAGCGACTAGCTTGGTCCCTTGGTGAGACCCAGTACTTC

v_gene: TRBV3-1
j_gene: TRBJ2-1
d_gene: TRBD2
abundance: few
CDR3aa: CASSQEFWTSGGSSYNEQFF
CDR3nt: TGTGCCAGCAGCCAAGAATTCTGGACTAGCGGGGGATCCTCCTACAATGAGCAGTTCTTC

v_gene: TRBV9
j_gene: TRBJ1-2
d_gene: NA
abundance: few
CDR3aa: CASSVRPGDPYGYTF
CDR3nt: TGTGCCAGCAGCGTAAGGCCGGGGGACCCTTATGGCTACACCTTC

v_gene: TRBV12-3/TRBV12-4
j_gene: TRBJ1-2
d_gene: NA
abundance: few
CDR3aa: CASSNRGINYGYTF
CDR3nt: TGTGCCAGCAGCAACAGAGGGATCAACTATGGCTACACCTTC

v_gene: TRBV5-1
j_gene: TRBJ1-1
d_gene: TRBD1
abundance: few
CDR3aa: CASSRGQGSMNTEAFF
CDR3nt: TGCGCCAGCAGCAGAGGACAGGGGTCTATGAACACTGAAGCTTTCTTT

v_gene: TRBV25-1
j_gene: TRBJ2-1
d_gene: NA
abundance: NA
CDR3aa: CASGLILGGNEQFF
CDR3nt: TGTGCCAGCGGACTGATCCTCGGGGGCAATGAGCAGTTCTTC

v_gene: TRBV10-3
j_gene: TRBJ2-7
d_gene: NA
abundance: NA
CDR3aa: CAISDGESYEQYF
CDR3nt: TGTGCCATCAGTGATGGGGAATCCTACGAGCAGTACTTC

v_gene: TRBV28
j_gene: TRBJ2-2
d_gene: NA
abundance: few
CDR3aa: CASSLYDGLGELFF
CDR3nt: TGTGCCAGCAGTTTATACGATGGTCTCGGGGAGCTGTTTTTT

v_gene: TRBV4-1
j_gene: TRBJ2-2
d_gene: NA
abundance: few
CDR3aa: CASSSPGRRRGGELFF
CDR3nt: TGCGCCAGCAGCTCACCGGGACGGAGGAGAGGCGGGGAGCTGTTTTTT

v_gene: TRBV25-1
j_gene: TRBJ1-6
d_gene: TRBD1
abundance: NA
CDR3aa: CASVQTGQGDSPLHF
CDR3nt: TGTGCCAGCGTCCAGACGGGACAGGGCGATTCACCCCTCCACTTT

v_gene: TRBV12-3/TRBV12-4
j_gene: TRBJ2-1
d_gene: NA
abundance: few
CDR3aa: CASSLARGRGNEQFF
CDR3nt: TGTGCCAGCAGTTTAGCGCGGGGCAGGGGCAATGAGCAGTTCTTC

v_gene: TRBV30
j_gene: TRBJ1-3
d_gene: NA
abundance: few
CDR3aa: CAFTIRDGNTIYF
CDR3nt: TGTGCCTTCACCATTAGGGATGGAAACACCATATATTTT

v_gene: TRBV27
j_gene: TRBJ2-1
d_gene: NA
abundance: few
CDR3aa: CASSQPSPGGRNNEQFF
CDR3nt: TGTGCCAGCAGTCAACCCTCACCAGGAGGTAGGAACAATGAGCAGTTCTTC

v_gene: TRBV4-3
j_gene: TRBJ2-7
d_gene: TRBD1
abundance: NA
CDR3aa: CASSQGLGQINSYEQYF
CDR3nt: TGCGCCAGCAGCCAAGGTTTGGGACAGATAAACTCCTACGAGCAGTACTTC

v_gene: TRBV6-5
j_gene: TRBJ2-2
d_gene: NA
abundance: NA
CDR3aa: CASSYTQGSQTGELFF
CDR3nt: TGTGCCAGCAGTTACACACAAGGGTCTCAGACCGGGGAGCTGTTTTTT

v_gene: TRBV7-2
j_gene: TRBJ2-4
d_gene: NA
abundance: few
CDR3aa: CASSPRIAKNIQYF
CDR3nt: TGTGCCAGCAGCCCACGGATAGCCAAAAACATTCAGTACTTC

v_gene: TRBV12-3/TRBV12-4
j_gene: TRBJ2-1
d_gene: NA
abundance: NA
CDR3aa: CASSLEDYNEQFF
CDR3nt: TGTGCCAGCAGTTTAGAGGACTACAATGAGCAGTTCTTC

v_gene: TRBV4-3
j_gene: TRBJ2-3
d_gene: NA
abundance: NA
CDR3aa: CASSLRVFTDTQYF
CDR3nt: TGCGCCAGCAGCCTTAGGGTTTTCACTGATACGCAGTATTTT

v_gene: TRBV20-1
j_gene: TRBJ2-7
d_gene: TRBD2
abundance: NA
CDR3aa: CSAKIAGVKEQYF
CDR3nt: TGCAGTGCTAAAATCGCGGGAGTTAAAGAGCAGTACTTC

v_gene: TRBV9
j_gene: TRBJ2-3
d_gene: TRBD2
abundance: few
CDR3aa: CASSVATAGGVQDTQYF
CDR3nt: TGTGCCAGCAGCGTAGCTACGGCGGGAGGGGTGCAAGATACGCAGTATTTT

v_gene: TRBV29-1
j_gene: TRBJ1-1
d_gene: NA
abundance: many
CDR3aa: CSVRSGEYTEAFF
CDR3nt: TGCAGCGTTAGATCAGGGGAGTACACTGAAGCTTTCTTT

v_gene: TRBV28
j_gene: TRBJ2-5
d_gene: TRBD2
abundance: NA
CDR3aa: CASSFVTSGLLQETQYF
CDR3nt: TGTGCCAGCAGTTTTGTGACTAGCGGATTACTCCAAGAGACCCAGTACTTC

v_gene: TRBV5-6
j_gene: TRBJ2-2
d_gene: NA
abundance: NA
CDR3aa: CASSFGSTGELFF
CDR3nt: TGTGCCAGCAGCTTCGGAAGCACCGGGGAGCTGTTTTTT

v_gene: TRBV12-5
j_gene: TRBJ2-1
d_gene: TRBD2
abundance: NA
CDR3aa: CASGSPWGGGDNEQFF
CDR3nt: TGTGCTAGTGGTTCACCCTGGGGGGGAGGCGACAATGAGCAGTTCTTC

v_gene: TRBV25-1
j_gene: TRBJ2-7
d_gene: NA
abundance: many
CDR3aa: CASSDSGYEQYF
CDR3nt: TGTGCCAGCAGTGATTCCGGCTACGAGCAGTACTTC

v_gene: TRBV3-1
j_gene: TRBJ2-7
d_gene: NA
abundance: few
CDR3aa: CASSQDRGTQYEQYF
CDR3nt: TGTGCCAGCAGCCAAGATCGCGGGACACAATACGAGCAGTACTTC

v_gene: TRBV12-3/TRBV12-4
j_gene: TRBJ2-7
d_gene: NA
abundance: few
CDR3aa: CASSLVGEGSYEQYF
CDR3nt: TGTGCCAGCAGTTTAGTAGGCGAGGGGTCCTACGAGCAGTACTTC

v_gene: TRBV9
j_gene: TRBJ2-1
d_gene: TRBD1
abundance: few
CDR3aa: CASSIPTGGSYNEQFF
CDR3nt: TGTGCCAGCAGCATCCCGACAGGGGGCTCCTACAATGAGCAGTTCTTC

v_gene: TRBV29-1
j_gene: TRBJ1-5
d_gene: TRBD1
abundance: NA
CDR3aa: CSATTGGSRGQPQHF
CDR3nt: TGCAGCGCGACGACAGGGGGTAGTAGGGGTCAGCCCCAGCATTTT